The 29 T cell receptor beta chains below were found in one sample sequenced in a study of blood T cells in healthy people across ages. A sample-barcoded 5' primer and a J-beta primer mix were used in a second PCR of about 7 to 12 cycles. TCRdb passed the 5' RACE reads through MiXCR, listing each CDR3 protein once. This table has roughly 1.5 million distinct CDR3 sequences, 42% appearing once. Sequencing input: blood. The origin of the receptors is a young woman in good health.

The chain's CDR3 is CASRKTGTGKWGEQYF. The DNA of the CDR3 is TGTGCCAGCAGAAAAACCGGGACAGGGAAATGGGGCGAGCAGTACTTC. The chain carries TRBV7-2 and TRBJ2-7, with 9 bases that match TRBD1. CDR1 is SGHTA, CDR2 FQGNSA, per germline. The CDR3 has 16 residues. Trimming removed 6 bases from V and 6 bases from J; junction bases left unmatched: 15. Full variable domain (rest looked up from reference TRBV7-2 and TRBJ2-7): GAGVSQSPSNKVTEKGKDVELRCDPISGHTALYWYRQSLGQGLEFLIYFQGNSAPDKSGLPSDRFSAERTGGSVSTLTIQRTQQEDSAVYLCASRKTGTGKWGEQYFGPGTRLTVT.

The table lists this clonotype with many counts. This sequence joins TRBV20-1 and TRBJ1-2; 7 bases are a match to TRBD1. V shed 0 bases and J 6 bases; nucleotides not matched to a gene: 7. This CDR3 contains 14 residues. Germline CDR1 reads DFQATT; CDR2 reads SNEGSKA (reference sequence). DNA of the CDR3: TGCAGTGCTAGAGATATAGGCAGGGGGGATGGCTACACCTTC. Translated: CSARDIGRGDGYTF.

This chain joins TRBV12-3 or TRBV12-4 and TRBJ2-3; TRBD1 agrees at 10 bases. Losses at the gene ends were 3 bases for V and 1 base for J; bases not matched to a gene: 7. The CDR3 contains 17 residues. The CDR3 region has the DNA TGTGCCAGCAGTTTGACAGGGGGCCTGCTCGGCACAGATACGCAGTATTTT. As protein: CASSLTGGLLGTDTQYF.

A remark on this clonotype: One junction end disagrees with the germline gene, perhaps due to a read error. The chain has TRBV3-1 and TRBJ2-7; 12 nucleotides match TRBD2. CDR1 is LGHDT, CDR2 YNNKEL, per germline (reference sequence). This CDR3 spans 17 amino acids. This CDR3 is CASSPGRASGREYEQYF. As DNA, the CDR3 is TGTGCCAGTAGCCCAGGAAGGGCTAGCGGGAGGGAGTACGAGCAGTACTTC.

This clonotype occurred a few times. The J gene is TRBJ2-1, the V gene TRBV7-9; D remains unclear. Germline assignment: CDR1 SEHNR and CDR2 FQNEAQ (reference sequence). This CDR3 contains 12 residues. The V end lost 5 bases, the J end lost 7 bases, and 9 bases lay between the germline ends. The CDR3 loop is CASSPDANEQFF. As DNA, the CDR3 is TGTGCCAGCAGCCCGGATGCGAATGAGCAGTTCTTC.

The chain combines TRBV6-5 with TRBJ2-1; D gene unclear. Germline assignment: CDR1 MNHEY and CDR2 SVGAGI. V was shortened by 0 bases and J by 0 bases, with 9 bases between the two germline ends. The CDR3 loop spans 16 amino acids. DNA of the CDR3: TGTGCCAGCAGTTACTCGGAGCACAGCTCCTACAATGAGCAGTTCTTC. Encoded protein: CASSYSEHSSYNEQFF.

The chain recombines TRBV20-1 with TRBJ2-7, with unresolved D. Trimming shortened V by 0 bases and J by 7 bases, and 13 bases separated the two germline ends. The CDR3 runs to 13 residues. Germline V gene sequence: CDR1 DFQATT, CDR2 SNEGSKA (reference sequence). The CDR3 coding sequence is TGCAGTGCTAGAGAGCTGGGGATGGGTGAGCAGTACTTC. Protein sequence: CSARELGMGEQYF.

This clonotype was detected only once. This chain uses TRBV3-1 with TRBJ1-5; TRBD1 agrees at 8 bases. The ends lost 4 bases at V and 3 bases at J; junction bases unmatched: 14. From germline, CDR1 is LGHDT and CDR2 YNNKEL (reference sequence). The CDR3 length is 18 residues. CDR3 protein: CASSRTQRGQEFNQPQHF. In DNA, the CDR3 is TGTGCCAGCAGCCGGACTCAAAGGGGACAGGAGTTCAATCAGCCCCAGCATTTT.

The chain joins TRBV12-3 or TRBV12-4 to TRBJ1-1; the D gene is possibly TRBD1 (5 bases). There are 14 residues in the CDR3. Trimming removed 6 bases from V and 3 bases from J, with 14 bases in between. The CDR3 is CASRSRARDTEAFF. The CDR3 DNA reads TGTGCCAGCAGGTCCCGGGCCAGGGACACTGAAGCTTTCTTT.

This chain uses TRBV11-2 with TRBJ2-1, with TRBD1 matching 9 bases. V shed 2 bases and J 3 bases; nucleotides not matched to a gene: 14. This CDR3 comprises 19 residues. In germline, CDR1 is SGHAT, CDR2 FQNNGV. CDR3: CASSLRGGSGTGYYNEQFF. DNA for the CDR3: TGTGCCAGCAGCTTAAGGGGAGGCAGCGGGACAGGGTACTACAATGAGCAGTTCTTC.

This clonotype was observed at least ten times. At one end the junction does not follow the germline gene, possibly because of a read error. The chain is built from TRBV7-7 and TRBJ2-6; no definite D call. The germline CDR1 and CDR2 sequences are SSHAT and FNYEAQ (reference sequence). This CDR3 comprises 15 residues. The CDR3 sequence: CASSLGRSGANVLTF. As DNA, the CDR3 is TGTGCTAGCAGCTTAGGGCGCTCTGGGGCCAACGTCCTGACTTTC. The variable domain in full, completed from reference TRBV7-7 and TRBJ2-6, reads GAGVSQSPRYKVTKRGQDVTLRCDPISSHATLYWYQQALGQGPEFLTYFNYEAQPDKSGLPSDRFSAERPEGSISTLTIQRTEQRDSAMYRCASSLGRSGANVLTFGAGSRLTVL.

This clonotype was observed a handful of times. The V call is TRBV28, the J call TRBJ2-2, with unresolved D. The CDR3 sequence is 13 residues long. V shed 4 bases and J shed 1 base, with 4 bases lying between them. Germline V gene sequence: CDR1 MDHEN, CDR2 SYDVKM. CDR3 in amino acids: CASSSLNTGELFF. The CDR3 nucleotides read TGTGCCAGCAGTTCCCTGAACACCGGGGAGCTGTTTTTT.

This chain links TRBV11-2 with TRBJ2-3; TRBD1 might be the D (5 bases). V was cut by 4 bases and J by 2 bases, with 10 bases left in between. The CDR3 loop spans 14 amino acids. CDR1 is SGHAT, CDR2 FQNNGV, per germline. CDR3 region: CASSYTGVTDTQYF. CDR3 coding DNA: TGTGCCAGCAGCTATACAGGCGTCACAGATACGCAGTATTTT.

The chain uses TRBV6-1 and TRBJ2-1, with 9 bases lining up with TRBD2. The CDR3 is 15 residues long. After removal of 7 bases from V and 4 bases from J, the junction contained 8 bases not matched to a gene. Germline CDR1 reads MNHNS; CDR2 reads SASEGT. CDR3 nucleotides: TGTGCCAGCATCGCCTACAGCGGGGGGTACAATGAGCAGTTCTTC. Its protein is CASIAYSGGYNEQFF.

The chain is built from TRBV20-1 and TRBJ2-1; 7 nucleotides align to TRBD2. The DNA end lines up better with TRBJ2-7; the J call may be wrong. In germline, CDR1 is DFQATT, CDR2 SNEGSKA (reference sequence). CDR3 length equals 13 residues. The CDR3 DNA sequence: TGCAGTGCTAGAGAGGCGGGGGTCAATGAGCAGTACTTC. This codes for CSAREAGVNEQYF.

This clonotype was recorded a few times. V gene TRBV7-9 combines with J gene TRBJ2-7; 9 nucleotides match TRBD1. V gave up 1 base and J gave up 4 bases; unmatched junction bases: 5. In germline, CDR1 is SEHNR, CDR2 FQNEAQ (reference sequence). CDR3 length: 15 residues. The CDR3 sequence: CASSLVGTGYYEQYF. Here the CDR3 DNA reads TGTGCCAGCAGCTTAGTGGGGACAGGGTATTACGAGCAGTACTTC.

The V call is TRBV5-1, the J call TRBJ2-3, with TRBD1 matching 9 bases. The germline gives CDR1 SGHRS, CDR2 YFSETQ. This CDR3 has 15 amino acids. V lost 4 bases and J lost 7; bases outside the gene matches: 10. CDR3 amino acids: CASSLGQGQGHTQYF. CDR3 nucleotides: TGCGCCAGCAGCCTTGGCCAGGGACAGGGACATACGCAGTATTTT.

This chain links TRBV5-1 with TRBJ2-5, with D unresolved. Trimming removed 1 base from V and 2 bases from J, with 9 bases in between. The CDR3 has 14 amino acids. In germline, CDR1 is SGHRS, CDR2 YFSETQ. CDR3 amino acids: CASSLQAVQETQYF. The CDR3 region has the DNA TGCGCCAGCAGCTTGCAGGCAGTACAAGAGACCCAGTACTTC.

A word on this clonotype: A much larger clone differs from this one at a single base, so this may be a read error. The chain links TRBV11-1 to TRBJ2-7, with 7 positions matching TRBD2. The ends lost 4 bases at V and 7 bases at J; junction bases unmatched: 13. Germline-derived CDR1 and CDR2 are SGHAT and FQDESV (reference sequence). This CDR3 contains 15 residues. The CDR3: CASSSSSGPYNEQYF. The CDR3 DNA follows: TGTGCCAGCAGCTCAAGTAGCGGGCCTTACAATGAGCAGTACTTC.

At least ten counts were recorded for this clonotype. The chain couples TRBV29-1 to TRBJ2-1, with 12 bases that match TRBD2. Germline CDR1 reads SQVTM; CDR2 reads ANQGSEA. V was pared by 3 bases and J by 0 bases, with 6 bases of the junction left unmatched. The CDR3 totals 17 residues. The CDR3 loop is CSVDGLAGKSSYNEQFF. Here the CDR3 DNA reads TGCAGCGTTGACGGACTAGCGGGGAAGAGCTCCTACAATGAGCAGTTCTTC.

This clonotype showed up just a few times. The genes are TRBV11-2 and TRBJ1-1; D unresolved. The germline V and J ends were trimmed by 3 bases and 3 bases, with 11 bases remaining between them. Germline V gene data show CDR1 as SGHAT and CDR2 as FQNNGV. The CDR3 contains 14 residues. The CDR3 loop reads CASSFIRGDTEAFF. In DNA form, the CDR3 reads TGTGCCAGCAGCTTCATCCGGGGAGACACTGAAGCTTTCTTT.

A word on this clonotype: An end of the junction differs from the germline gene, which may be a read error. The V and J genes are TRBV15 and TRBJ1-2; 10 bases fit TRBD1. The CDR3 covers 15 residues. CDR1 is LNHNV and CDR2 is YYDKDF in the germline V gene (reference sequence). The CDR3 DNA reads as TGTGCCGCCAGCAGAGGGGACAGGGGATGGTATGGCTACACCTTC. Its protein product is CAASRGDRGWYGYTF.

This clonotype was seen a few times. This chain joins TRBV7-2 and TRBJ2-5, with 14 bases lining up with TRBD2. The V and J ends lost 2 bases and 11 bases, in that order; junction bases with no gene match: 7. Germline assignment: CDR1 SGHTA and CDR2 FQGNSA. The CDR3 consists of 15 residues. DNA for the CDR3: TGTGCCAGCAGCTTAAGACTAGCGGGAGGGGGGAGGCAGTACTTC. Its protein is CASSLRLAGGGRQYF.

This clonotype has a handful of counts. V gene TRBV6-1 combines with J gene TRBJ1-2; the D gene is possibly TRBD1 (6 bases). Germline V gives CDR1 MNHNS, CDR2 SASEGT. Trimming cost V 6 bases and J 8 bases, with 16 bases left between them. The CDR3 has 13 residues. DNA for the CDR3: TGTGCCAGCAGCCTCCCAGGGGAGGGCGGCTACACCTTC. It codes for CASSLPGEGGYTF.

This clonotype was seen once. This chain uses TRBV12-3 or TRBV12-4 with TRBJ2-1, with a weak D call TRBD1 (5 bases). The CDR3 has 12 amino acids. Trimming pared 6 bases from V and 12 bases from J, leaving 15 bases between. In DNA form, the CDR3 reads TGTGCCAGCAGACGACCCCGTGGGGCGCAGTTCTTC. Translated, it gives CASRRPRGAQFF.

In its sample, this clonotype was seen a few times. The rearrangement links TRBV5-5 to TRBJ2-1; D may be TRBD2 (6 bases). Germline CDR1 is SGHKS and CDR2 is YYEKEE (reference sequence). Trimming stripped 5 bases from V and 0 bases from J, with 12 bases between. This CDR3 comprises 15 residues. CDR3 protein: CASSYRGYSYNEQFF. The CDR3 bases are TGTGCCAGCAGTTACCGGGGGTACTCCTACAATGAGCAGTTCTTC.

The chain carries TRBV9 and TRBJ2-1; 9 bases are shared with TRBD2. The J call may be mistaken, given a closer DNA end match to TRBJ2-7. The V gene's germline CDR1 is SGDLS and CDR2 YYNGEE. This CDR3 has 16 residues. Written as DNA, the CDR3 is TGTGCCAGCAGCGTATCCCATAGCGGGAGTTACAATGAGCAGTACTTC. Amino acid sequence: CASSVSHSGSYNEQYF.

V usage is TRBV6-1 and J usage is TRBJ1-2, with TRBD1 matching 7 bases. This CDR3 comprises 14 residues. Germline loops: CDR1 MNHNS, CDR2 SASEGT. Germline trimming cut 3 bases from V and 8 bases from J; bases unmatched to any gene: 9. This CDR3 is CASSELGGGAGYTF. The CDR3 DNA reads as TGTGCCAGCAGTGAGTTGGGAGGGGGCGCCGGCTACACCTTC.

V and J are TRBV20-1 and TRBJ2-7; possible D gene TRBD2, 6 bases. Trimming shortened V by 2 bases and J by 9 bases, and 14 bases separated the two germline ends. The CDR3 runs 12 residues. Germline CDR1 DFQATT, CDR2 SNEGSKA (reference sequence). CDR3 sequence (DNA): TGCAGTGCTAGACTGAATCTAGCGCCGCAGTACTTC. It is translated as CSARLNLAPQYF.